This T cell receptor beta chain was observed in a study of cytomegalovirus exposure and HLA in healthy donors. CDR1 and CDR2 (germline): SEHNR, FQNEAQ (reference sequence). This CDR3 contains 14 residues. PCR amplification relied on 60 Vbeta primers (plus 13 Jbeta primers). The repertoire was sequenced with immunoSEQ multiplex PCR; TCRdb's copy has only in-frame clones and lacks some. This sample has about 120,000 clones, with approximately 15% found just once. A few counts support this clone. This chain connects TRBV7-9 to TRBJ2-5; 9 positions match TRBD1. The last part of the DNA fits TRBJ2-7 better; the J call may be wrong. This receptor was identified in a woman aged 18-29 years in good health and CMV-seronegative. Sequences were obtained from PBMCs. DNA for the CDR3: TGTGCCAGCAGCCCCGGGACAGGGTTCCACGAGCAGTACTTC. Protein: CASSPGTGFHEQYF.